This T cell receptor beta chain emerged from a study of cytomegalovirus exposure and HLA in healthy donors. Looking at the study overall: Clustering assigned 81% of the roughly 370 genotyped donors to the Caucasian-associated ancestry cluster.

CDR1 is MNHEY, CDR2 SMNVEV, per germline (reference sequence). V was clipped by 6 bases and J by 5 bases; unmatched bases: 13. The CDR3 is 17 amino acids. Nominally healthy donors provided the samples, though records likely missed some immune exposures. Both 60 Vbeta primers and 13 Jbeta primers went into the PCR. Some clones are missing from TCRdb's copy, which holds only in-frame ones; the method was immunoSEQ multiplex PCR. The table lists more than 100,000 clones. The rearrangement uses TRBV27 and TRBJ2-5, with 12 nucleotides matching TRBD1. This clonotype originated in a man between 18 and 29 years old in good health and CMV-seronegative. The sample taken for sequencing was PBMCs. The CDR3: CASSLVGQGAISETQYF. The DNA for the CDR3 is TGTGCCAGCAGCCTCGTGGGACAGGGGGCAATTTCGGAGACCCAGTACTTC.